In this sample, the clone carrying this TCR beta chain turned up a few times. The antigen remains unidentified. This record comes from a study of T-cell memory formation after mild COVID-19. The germline V gene encodes CDR1 LGHNA and CDR2 YNFKEQ. There are 16 residues in the CDR3. V was clipped by 4 bases and J by 2 bases; unmatched bases: 6. Using its own MiXCR run on the 5' RACE reads, TCRdb lists one record per CDR3 protein. The repertoire holds tens of thousands of distinct CDR3 sequences, with 10% to 15% as singletons. The study, taken as a whole, reports: What remained unconfirmed was the SARS-CoV-2 specificity of second-wave clones peaking on day 37. CM and EM subsets held most contracting CD4+ clones; EMRA held CD8+ ones.

The rearrangement uses TRBV4-2 and TRBJ1-3; 9 positions agree with TRBD1. Sequenced: PBMCs or a T cell subset sorted from them (not recorded which). The TCR sequence derives from an adult woman who had mild COVID-19 (a few samples of this study predate the infection). Cell type and time point are not known. The CDR3 is CASSLGQGNTGNTIYF. DNA for the CDR3: TGTGCCAGCAGCCTGGGACAGGGAAATACTGGAAACACCATATATTTT.